The 30 T cell receptor beta chains below all came from one sample that was sequenced in a study of blood T cell repertoires in COVID-19. Sequenced by immunoSEQ multiplex PCR; TCRdb stores in-frame clones only, minus some. The table has 200,000 to 250,000 clones, approximately 87% seen once. The sample comprised peripheral blood. Receptor source: a woman in her 70s with active or convalescent COVID-19.

This rearrangement joins TRBV19 to TRBJ1-5; the match to TRBD1 covers 8 bases. The V gene end was trimmed by 6 bases and the J gene end by 7 bases; junction bases not matched to a gene: 5. The germline CDR1 and CDR2 sequences are LNHDA and SQIVND (reference sequence). This CDR3 has 13 amino acids. CDR3 coding DNA: TGTGCCAGTAGCAGGGGGCTCAGGCAGCCCCAGCATTTT. Protein product: CASSRGLRQPQHF.

This clone was detected only a few times. The rearrangement links TRBV19 to TRBJ1-2; the match to TRBD1 covers 8 bases. Losses at the gene ends were 10 bases for V and 8 bases for J; bases not matched to a gene: 21. Per germline, CDR1 LNHDA and CDR2 SQIVND (reference sequence). The CDR3 sequence is 16 residues long. CDR3 nucleotides: TGTGCCACCAGCGGGGCAGGGGGCTTATGGAAGGAAGGCTACACCTTC. The encoded protein is CATSGAGGLWKEGYTF.

This clone was seen a single time. V and J are TRBV30 and TRBJ1-4; the match to TRBD1 covers 9 bases. Germline trimming cut 1 base from V and 4 bases from J; bases unmatched to any gene: 1. CDR1 is GTSNPN and CDR2 is SVGIG in the germline V gene (reference sequence). The CDR3 spans 14 residues. Here the CDR3 DNA reads TGTGCCTGGAGTGCGGGACAGGGTAATGAAAAACTGTTTTTT. Protein product: CAWSAGQGNEKLFF.

The chain links TRBV11-2 to TRBJ1-6; 7 nucleotides line up with TRBD1. Germline-derived CDR1 and CDR2 are SGHAT and FQNNGV. V shed 5 bases and J 10 bases; nucleotides not matched to a gene: 5. This CDR3 is built from 13 residues. CDR3 in amino acids: CASSPGGRSPLHF. DNA for the CDR3: TGTGCCAGCAGCCCAGGGGGTCGGTCACCCCTCCACTTT.

This rearrangement joins TRBV30 to TRBJ2-5; possibly TRBD2 for D (7 bases). The CDR3 extends over 14 amino acids. V was trimmed by 0 bases and J by 5 bases, leaving 13 bases between them. Per the germline V gene, CDR1 is GTSNPN and CDR2 is SVGIG (reference sequence). As DNA, the CDR3 is TGTGCCTGGAGTGTAGGGGGGGGCGCGGAGACCCAGTACTTC. Translated, it gives CAWSVGGGAETQYF.

Only a few counts were recorded for this clone. The chain uses TRBV5-1 and TRBJ2-7, with TRBD1 as a possible D gene (6 bases). CDR3 length: 14 amino acids. Trimming pared 0 bases from V and 3 bases from J, leaving 10 bases between. Germline V gene lookup returns CDR1 SGHRS and CDR2 YFSETQ. The CDR3, as DNA: TGCGCCAGCAGCTTGGCCCAGGGGTTCTACGAGCAGTACTTC. Protein product: CASSLAQGFYEQYF. Together with reference TRBV5-1 and TRBJ2-7, the CDR3 gives the full variable domain: KAGVTQTPRYLIKTRGQQVTLSCSPISGHRSVSWYQQTPGQGLQFLFEYFSETQRNKGNFPGRFSGRQFSNSRSEMNVSTLELGDSALYLCASSLAQGFYEQYFGPGTRLTVT.

The chain has TRBV30 and TRBJ1-6; 9 bases match TRBD1. Germline V lookup: CDR1 GTSNPN, CDR2 SVGIG (reference sequence). J gave up 7 bases and V 7 bases, and 2 bases lay outside the gene matches. CDR3 length: 12 residues. The CDR3: CAFDRGNSPLHF. DNA for the CDR3: TGTGCCTTTGACAGGGGGAATTCACCCCTCCACTTT. Full variable domain (outside the CDR3, taken from reference TRBV30 and TRBJ1-6): SQTIHQWPATLVQPVGSPLSLECTVEGTSNPNLYWYRQAAGRGLQLLFYSVGIGQISSEVPQNLSASRPQDRQFILSSKKLLLSDSGFYLCAFDRGNSPLHFGNGTRLTVT.

The gene calls are TRBV6-6 and TRBJ2-5, with 15 bases that match TRBD2. The J segment lost 4 bases and the V segment lost 6 bases, leaving 6 bases of the junction unmatched. Germline CDR1 MNHNY, CDR2 SVGAGI (reference sequence). The CDR3 length is 16 residues. The CDR3 spells CASSVEGLAGGETQYF. DNA for the CDR3: TGTGCCAGCAGCGTCGAGGGACTAGCGGGGGGAGAGACCCAGTACTTC.

The chain combines TRBV6-1 with TRBJ2-7; the D is unclear. With 1 base removed from V and 6 bases from J, the gap between germline ends came to 19 bases. Per the germline V gene, CDR1 is MNHNS and CDR2 is SASEGT. The CDR3 loop spans 16 amino acids. CDR3: CASSEGSVQALGEQYF. The CDR3, as DNA: TGTGCCAGCAGTGAAGGATCGGTGCAGGCCCTCGGCGAGCAGTACTTC.

This sequence joins TRBV4-1 and TRBJ2-3, with 10 bases that match TRBD2. The V segment lost 0 bases and the J segment 2 bases; nucleotides outside the gene matches: 2. Germline assignment: CDR1 MGHRA and CDR2 YSYEKL. The CDR3 is 16 residues long. The CDR3 nucleotides are TGCGCCAGCAGCCAAGAACTAGCGGGAAACACAGATACGCAGTATTTT. Translated, it gives CASSQELAGNTDTQYF.

The chain is built from TRBV7-2 and TRBJ2-7, with D tentatively TRBD2 (6 bases). Trimming shortened V by 2 bases and J by 6 bases, and 14 bases separated the two germline ends. The length of the CDR3 is 14 residues. Per the germline V gene, CDR1 is SGHTA and CDR2 is FQGNSA. The CDR3 sequence: CASSLSEGGVEQYF. DNA for the CDR3: TGTGCCAGCAGCTTATCGGAAGGAGGGGTCGAGCAGTACTTC. Together with reference TRBV7-2 and TRBJ2-7, the CDR3 gives the full variable domain: GAGVSQSPSNKVTEKGKDVELRCDPISGHTALYWYRQSLGQGLEFLIYFQGNSAPDKSGLPSDRFSAERTGGSVSTLTIQRTQQEDSAVYLCASSLSEGGVEQYFGPGTRLTVT.

V usage is TRBV19 and J usage is TRBJ2-3, with D perhaps matching TRBD2 (5 bases). There are 13 residues in the CDR3. The germline CDR1 and CDR2 sequences are LNHDA and SQIVND (reference sequence). V lost 7 bases and J lost 5, with 13 bases in between. The CDR3: CASTTRLGDTQYF. The CDR3 nucleotides are TGTGCCAGTACCACTAGACTTGGAGATACGCAGTATTTT.

This clone was seen just once. The V and J genes are TRBV5-4 and TRBJ2-7; D might be TRBD1 (6 bases). V gave up 7 bases and J gave up 5 bases, with 28 bases separating them. This CDR3 has 17 amino acids. Germline V gene lookup returns CDR1 SGHNT and CDR2 YYREEE (reference sequence). The CDR3 DNA is TGTGCCAGCCAGGGGAACCATCCGGGACGTCGTATCAACGAGCAGTACTTC. The encoded protein is CASQGNHPGRRINEQYF.

The chain employs TRBV9 and TRBJ1-1; no clear D. CDR1 is SGDLS and CDR2 is YYNGEE in the germline V gene. CDR3 size: 12 residues. V was shortened by 2 bases and J by 8 bases, with 10 bases between the two germline ends. The CDR3, as DNA: TGTGCCAGCAGCGTTCCGGGAAGGGAAGCTTTCTTT. Translating it yields CASSVPGREAFF.

In its sample, this clone was seen once. The chain is built from TRBV7-2 and TRBJ2-7, with D possibly being TRBD1 (6 bases). Trimming stripped 1 base from V and 2 bases from J, with 9 bases between. The CDR3 consists of 14 residues. CDR1 and CDR2 from the germline V gene are SGHTA and FQGNSA. CDR3 nucleotides: TGTGCCAGCAGCTTAGGGGGGCCCACCTACGAGCAGTACTTC. This translates into CASSLGGPTYEQYF.

This clone was seen just once. The chain combines TRBV5-5 with TRBJ2-5, with TRBD1 identical over 7 bases. Germline V CDR1 and CDR2: SGHKS, YYEKEE (reference sequence). This CDR3 is built from 15 residues. Germline trimming cut 0 bases from V and 5 bases from J; bases unmatched to any gene: 7. The chain's CDR3 is CASSLGIGTVETQYF. CDR3 in DNA: TGTGCCAGCAGCTTGGGGATAGGGACAGTGGAGACCCAGTACTTC.

This clone was recorded at least ten times. The chain employs TRBV24-1 and TRBJ1-2, with D perhaps matching TRBD1 (5 bases). The CDR3 totals 13 residues. Per germline, CDR1 KGHDR and CDR2 SFDVKD. With 2 bases removed from V and 5 bases from J, the gap between germline ends came to 8 bases. The CDR3 reads CATSDSRGYGYTF. DNA of the CDR3: TGTGCCACCAGTGATTCAAGGGGTTATGGCTACACCTTC.

This clone was seen a handful of times. The V gene is TRBV6-5, the J gene TRBJ2-5; the match to TRBD1 covers 8 bases. J was trimmed by 5 bases and V by 6 bases; bases with no gene match: 8. Germline lookup yields CDR1 MNHEY and CDR2 SVGAGI. The CDR3 totals 14 residues. The CDR3 bases are TGTGCCAGCAGCCAGGGGGCGCTTGGGGAGACCCAGTACTTC. This encodes CASSQGALGETQYF.

The chain couples TRBV12-3 or TRBV12-4 to TRBJ2-7; 8 bases line up with TRBD1. Germline trimming cut 6 bases from V and 5 bases from J; bases unmatched to any gene: 6. This CDR3 spans 13 amino acids. This chain's CDR3 is CASRLGQVDEQYF. The CDR3 DNA follows: TGTGCCAGCAGACTGGGACAGGTCGACGAGCAGTACTTC.

This clone has a count of ten or more. The V call is TRBV21-1, the J call TRBJ1-1. TRBV21-1 represents a pseudogene. The CDR3 is 15 residues long. The chain's CDR3 is CASSKAGGAYTEAFF. In nucleotides, the CDR3 is TGTGCCAGCAGCAAAGCGGGAGGGGCTTACACTGAAGCTTTCTTT.

The CDR3 nucleotides read TGTGCCAGCAGCCCACGGACGGGGGGCACAGATACGCAGTATTTT. As protein: CASSPRTGGTDTQYF. The chain uses TRBV7-3 and TRBJ2-3; TRBD2 is a possible D gene (6 bases). The CDR3 is 15 residues long. Germline V CDR1 and CDR2: SGHTA, FQGTGA. V gave up 5 bases and J gave up 1 base, with 13 bases separating them.

The V and J genes are TRBV9 and TRBJ2-3; D is undetermined. The CDR3 spans 12 residues. Deletions cut 3 bases from V and 3 bases from J, with 5 bases between. Per germline, CDR1 SGDLS and CDR2 YYNGEE. CDR3 amino acids: CASSERTDTQYF. In DNA, the CDR3 is TGTGCCAGCAGCGAGAGGACAGATACGCAGTATTTT.

The table lists this clone with a count of one. The chain uses TRBV5-5 and TRBJ2-3, with TRBD2 identical over 13 bases. The V gene end was trimmed by 4 bases and the J gene end by 2 bases; junction bases not matched to a gene: 13. This CDR3 is built from 19 residues. The V gene's germline CDR1 is SGHKS and CDR2 YYEKEE (reference sequence). CDR3 sequence (DNA): TGTGCCAGCAGCGGGAGCCAACCGGGACTAGCGGGACCCACAGATACGCAGTATTTT. It yields the protein CASSGSQPGLAGPTDTQYF. Full variable domain (missing parts from reference TRBV5-5 and TRBJ2-3): DAGVTQSPTHLIKTRGQQVTLRCSPISGHKSVSWYQQVLGQGPQFIFQYYEKEERGRGNFPDRFSARQFPNYSSELNVNALLLGDSALYLCASSGSQPGLAGPTDTQYFGPGTRLTVL.

As regards this clone: Other DNA sequences in the same sample also yield this CDR3. The chain is built from TRBV28 and TRBJ1-4; 10 nucleotides line up with TRBD1. V shed 2 bases and J 8 bases; nucleotides not matched to a gene: 2. Germline V gene data show CDR1 as MDHEN and CDR2 as SYDVKM. The CDR3 consists of 14 residues. Written as DNA, the CDR3 is TGTGCCAGCAGTTTAGACAGGGGGCGGGAAAAACTGTTTTTT. Translating gives CASSLDRGREKLFF.

The chain carries TRBV2 and TRBJ2-4, with 9 nucleotides matching TRBD2. Trimming took 7 bases from V and 5 from J; bases not matched to a gene: 6. The germline gives CDR1 SNHLY, CDR2 FYNNEI. This CDR3 has 14 residues. DNA for the CDR3: TGTGCCAGCAATAAAGAGCGGGAGGAAAACATTCAGTACTTC. Residues: CASNKEREENIQYF.

This clone came up a few times. CDR3: CASTSGDWASEQYF. CDR3 nucleotide sequence: TGTGCCAGCACCTCGGGGGACTGGGCCTCCGAGCAGTACTTC. The chain carries TRBV28 and TRBJ2-7, with a weak D call TRBD2 (6 bases). V lost 7 bases to trimming and J lost 6 bases, with 19 bases between them. Germline values: CDR1 MDHEN, CDR2 SYDVKM. This CDR3 comprises 14 residues. The full variable domain, rest sourced from reference TRBV28 and TRBJ2-7, is DVKVTQSSRYLVKRTGEKVFLECVQDMDHENMFWYRQDPGLGLRLIYFSYDVKMKEKGDIPEGYSVSREKKERFSLILESASTNQTSMYLCASTSGDWASEQYFGPGTRLTVT.

The chain couples TRBV13 to TRBJ1-2, with unresolved D. The V end was cut by 0 bases, the J end by 4 bases, with 18 bases between. CDR1 is PRHDT, CDR2 FYEKMQ, per germline (reference sequence). CDR3 size: 17 residues. The CDR3 DNA reads TGTGCCAGCAGCTTAGGAAGTCGGTCGGGGTACAGCTATGGCTACACCTTC. This codes for CASSLGSRSGYSYGYTF.

The chain couples TRBV25-1 to TRBJ1-2, with 8 nucleotides matching TRBD1. V lost 1 base, J lost 7 bases, and 11 bases stayed unmatched. The CDR3 is made up of 16 amino acids. Per germline, CDR1 MGHDK and CDR2 SYGVNS. The DNA of the CDR3 is TGTGCCAGCAGTGAATTCACCCACAGGGGGAAGGGTGGCTACACCTTC. It translates to CASSEFTHRGKGGYTF.

This chain uses TRBV29-1 with TRBJ2-5; TRBD2 aligns across 7 bases. The ends lost 4 bases at V and 3 bases at J; junction bases unmatched: 5. CDR1 SQVTM and CDR2 ANQGSEA come from the germline V gene. The CDR3 contains 13 residues. This CDR3 reads CSVVSSGEETQYF. The DNA of the CDR3 is TGCAGCGTTGTATCTAGCGGAGAAGAGACCCAGTACTTC.

This clone was seen a handful of times. This chain connects TRBV5-8 to TRBJ2-6, with D perhaps matching TRBD2 (5 bases). Germline V gene data show CDR1 as SGHTS and CDR2 as YDEGEE. V lost 5 bases and J 1 base, leaving 10 bases between the germline ends. The CDR3 spans 15 residues. This CDR3 is CASRWTASGANVLTF. In DNA form, the CDR3 reads TGTGCCAGCAGGTGGACTGCGTCTGGGGCCAACGTCCTGACTTTC.